This T cell receptor (beta chain) stems from a study of T cell repertoires in cytomegalovirus infection. As for the study in general: Shared public TCR beta signatures pointed to both CMV infection and a matching HLA type.

TCRdb recomputed calls from the reads with MiXCR, one row per CDR3 protein. The sample yields around 140,000 distinct CDR3 sequences, under 8.5% seen once. Germline loops: CDR1 DFQATT, CDR2 SNEGSKA (reference sequence). V shed 6 bases and J shed 1 base, with 17 bases lying between them. This CDR3 has 15 residues. Study-level findings and limits: What dominated the ex vivo response were HLA-C-restricted CMV-specific TCR beta clonotypes. Using cumulative public TCR beta family frequency, the authors identified those who carried CMV together with the relevant HLA.

This clonotype was recorded many times. Its target is not known. J is TRBJ2-3 and V is TRBV20-1; the D gene is possibly TRBD2 (5 bases). The sequence was obtained from a human donor in good health (CMV status not recorded). Some clones in this sample may be carry-over from other donors' samples. The source material was PBMCs. CDR3 loop: CSATLPGGGTDTQYF. The DNA of the CDR3 is TGCAGTGCCACTCTCCCTGGAGGAGGCACAGATACGCAGTATTTT.